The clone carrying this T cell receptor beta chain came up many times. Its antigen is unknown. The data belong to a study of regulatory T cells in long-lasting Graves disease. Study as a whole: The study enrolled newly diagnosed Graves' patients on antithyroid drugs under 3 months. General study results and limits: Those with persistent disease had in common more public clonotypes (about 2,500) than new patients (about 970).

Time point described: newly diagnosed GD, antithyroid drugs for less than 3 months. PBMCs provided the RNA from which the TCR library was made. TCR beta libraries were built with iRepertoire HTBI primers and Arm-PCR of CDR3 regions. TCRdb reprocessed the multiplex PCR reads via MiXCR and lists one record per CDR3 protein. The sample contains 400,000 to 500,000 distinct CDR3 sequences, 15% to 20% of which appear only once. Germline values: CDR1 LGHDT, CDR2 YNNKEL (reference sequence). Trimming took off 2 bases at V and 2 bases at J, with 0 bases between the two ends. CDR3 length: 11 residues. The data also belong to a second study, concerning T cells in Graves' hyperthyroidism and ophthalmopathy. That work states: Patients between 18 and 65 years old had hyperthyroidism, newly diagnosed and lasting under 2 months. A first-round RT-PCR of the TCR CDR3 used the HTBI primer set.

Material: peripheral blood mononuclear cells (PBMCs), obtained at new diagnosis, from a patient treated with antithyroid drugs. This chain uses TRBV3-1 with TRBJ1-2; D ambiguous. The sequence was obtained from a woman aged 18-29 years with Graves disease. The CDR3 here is CASSQNYGYTF. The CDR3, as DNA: TGTGCCAGCAGCCAAAACTATGGCTACACCTTC.